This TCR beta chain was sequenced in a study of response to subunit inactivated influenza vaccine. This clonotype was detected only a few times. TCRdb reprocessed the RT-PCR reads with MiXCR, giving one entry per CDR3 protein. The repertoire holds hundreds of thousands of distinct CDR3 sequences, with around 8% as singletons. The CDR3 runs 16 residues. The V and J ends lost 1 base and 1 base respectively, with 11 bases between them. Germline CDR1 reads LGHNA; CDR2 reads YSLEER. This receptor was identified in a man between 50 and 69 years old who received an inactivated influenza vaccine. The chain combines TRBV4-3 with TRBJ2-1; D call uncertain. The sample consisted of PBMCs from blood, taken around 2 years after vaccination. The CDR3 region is CASSQAGYNSYNEQFF. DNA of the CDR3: TGCGCCAGCAGCCAAGCCGGCTATAATTCCTACAATGAGCAGTTCTTC.